In its sample, the clone carrying this T cell receptor beta chain was seen many times. Documented time point: after trial treatment. The treatment is: LDRT plus nivolumab, ipilimumab, low-dose cyclophosphamide and aspirin (RACIN trial). The sample originates from a study of low-dose radiotherapy and immunotherapy resistance in tumors. Across the study: Participants in Cohort 1 were administered 0.5 Gy per fraction at 2-week intervals, to a cumulative dose of 6.5 Gy. Patients were given intravenous nivolumab 240 mg every two weeks plus ipilimumab 1 mg/kg every six weeks. Priming of first-strand cDNA relied on TRAV- and TRBV-specific primers (covering alpha and beta chains).

CDR1 and CDR2 from the germline V gene are SNHLY and FYNNEI. This CDR3 is 16 amino acids long. V shed 7 bases, J shed 0 bases, and the junction held 8 bases outside the gene matches. With a constant-region primer and a V-primer adapter, TCRs were subjected to approximately 21 PCR cycles of amplification. MiXCR, run by TCRdb on the reads, gives a single entry per CDR3 protein. This sample carries about 52,000 distinct CDR3 sequences, approximately 33% of them seen once, and the ten largest clones take around 8%. The material was PBMCs, obtained after low-dose radiotherapy plus immunotherapy. The rearrangement joins TRBV2 to TRBJ2-7; 11 nucleotides line up with TRBD2. The clonotype originates from a male donor with rectosigmoid adenocarcinoma. The CDR3 DNA follows: TGTGCCAGCACCCCGGGACTAGCGGTAATCTCCTACGAGCAGTACTTC. Encoded protein: CASTPGLAVISYEQYF.